Reported below is one T cell receptor beta chain. The antigen is not known. Using immunoSEQ multiplex PCR, the repertoire was profiled, and TCRdb retains in-frame clones only, with some absent. The sample lists 1,500,000 or so clones, roughly 96% occurring once. This record belongs to a study of shared clonotypes between healthy human individuals. Study-level points and caveats: Sharing across four donors was seen in roughly 5% of naive CD4 clonotypes.

Germline assignment: CDR1 WSHSY and CDR2 SAAADI. The V end lost 6 bases, the J end lost 4 bases, and 13 bases lay between the germline ends. CDR3 size: 13 residues. The rearrangement joins TRBV10-2 to TRBJ2-7; tentatively, D is TRBD1 (5 bases). The material sequenced was naive CD4+ T cells sorted from blood. The subset denotes: CD45RA+ positively selected. The receptor was derived from a man younger than 45 in good health. In DNA, the CDR3 is TGCGCCAGCAGAGTTACAGGTGTTTACGAGCAGTACTTC. Its protein is CASRVTGVYEQYF.